The present T cell receptor (beta chain) was sequenced within a study of T cells in Graves' hyperthyroidism and ophthalmopathy (dated by TCRdb to between 2018 and 2021). Concerning the study at large: Peripheral blood samples were taken at initial diagnosis, before any treatment was given. TCR V-J signatures able to tell the groups apart were searched for in a discovery cohort of 100 patients, of whom fewer than 45 had Graves' ophthalmopathy and roughly 57 had stable Graves' hyperthyroidism. An independent validation cohort of around 20 hyperthyroidism patients and some 15 patients who later progressed to ophthalmopathy tested prospective prediction of ophthalmopathy. The approximately 100 discovery patients were divided at random into training and test sets in a 7:3 ratio. In addition, the study compared T-cell repertoires in thyroid tissue and in blood from six Graves' hyperthyroidism patients. Following sampling, methimazole starting at 30 mg daily was given to hyperthyroidism patients, and high-dose intravenous methylprednisolone was given to ophthalmopathy patients. The paper reports TCR Vbeta CDR3 sequencing of some 140 peripheral blood samples: some 41 ophthalmopathy, fewer than 80 hyperthyroidism and approximately 17 progressor patients. Results and caveats for the whole study, not just this receptor: In validation, the model predicted progression to ophthalmopathy a median of around six months before onset, with 65% to 71% sensitivity and roughly 72% specificity. A 13 V-J signature model separated ophthalmopathy from stable hyperthyroidism, with roughly 88% sensitivity and 81.08% specificity in cross-validation and 80%/75% in testing. Most expanded thyroid clonotypes (frequency above 0.001) were also detected in blood, a finding suggesting that blood repertoires may reflect thyroid immune responses. Sample size was not statistically predetermined, and blinding of investigators to group allocation was not performed.

TCR beta CDR3 regions were amplified from RNA transcripts. The first round of RT-PCR for the TCR CDR3 was performed with the HTBI primer set and the Qiagen OneStep RT-PCR kit. A second multiplex PCR round built the libraries, followed by size selection and purification. The libraries were sequenced on an Illumina HiSeq2000 using paired-end 100 bp reads. As for how the authors treated the data: SOAPnuke was used to process the raw data, with reads discarded if the reads contained adapters or uncalled bases, had a mean Phred below 15, or lacked an exact constant-primer or identifier match. COPE v1.2.5 was used to merge the high-quality paired reads, and each unique nucleotide sequence was defined as a clonotype. MiTCR v1.1 was used to align clonotypes to the IMGT TRBV, TRBD and TRBJ reference segments. The analysis included only V-J combinations with a frequency above 0.0001, which together covered approximately 99% of the repertoires. The TCS score was defined as the ratio of F50 (clonal expansion) to E x V (chaos), calculated using BLOSUM62-based TCRdist between CDR3 peptides within each V-J. Welch's t-statistics and random forest reduced 514 V-J features to roughly 13, which were used in a naive Bayes classifier (R e1071). In-frame beta chains were kept once TCRdb had trimmed the public reads at Q25 with fastp and called clones with MiXCR. Rows merge per CDR3 protein into single entries with the most common DNA and genes. Here the V and J calls rest on TCRdb's processing, not on the authors' analysis. Counted in this sample were about 380,000 distinct CDR3 sequences; around 13% of them appeared once. Approximately 10% of the sample rests with the top ten.

Stable Graves' hyperthyroidism was defined as no progression to ophthalmopathy during 18 months of follow-up. Hyperthyroidism patients were aged 18 to 65 years and newly diagnosed, with disease duration of less than 2 months. Any patient with an uncontrolled infection, another autoimmune disease, pregnancy or lactation was excluded. Diagnoses were established on the basis of clinical symptoms, serum thyroxine and TRAb, thyroid ultrasound, and orbital computed tomography. PBMCs were isolated from around 10 ml of fresh peripheral blood by Ficoll-Paque density gradient centrifugation. Trizol reagent was used to extract total RNA, and RNA quality was then checked on an Agilent 2100 Bioanalyzer. CDR1 and CDR2 are drawn from the germline V gene: MNHNS, SASEGT. V and J lose 5 bases and 6 bases, and a span of 13 bases separates them. The CDR3 runs 13 residues from the cysteine to the phenylalanine. Of the read, only the CDR3 DNA is kept; its 39 bases are in frame from base 1.

This clonotype appeared a few times. Its specific antigen is unknown. No per-base quality is available; no much larger clone lies one base away. The sample comprised blood. This TCR was sampled from a woman in her fifties or sixties with Graves' hyperthyroidism. This chain is built from TRBV6-1 and TRBJ1-2, and possibly TRBD1, on 6 matching bases. The nucleotide sequence is TGTGCCAGCAGTTCTCCACAGGGAGATGGCTACACCTTC. Translated, this is CASSSPQGDGYTF.